Following are 13 T cell receptor beta chains from one sample sequenced in a study of T cell changes during pregnancy in multiple sclerosis. Profiling relied on immunoSEQ multiplex PCR, and the TCRdb table lists in-frame clones only, not all of them. The table records around 49,000 clones, roughly 89% of them present only once. Sequencing was performed on peripheral blood, taken after pregnancy. These receptors came from a female donor in good health, enrolled as a control in a pregnancy study.

The rearrangement links TRBV7-9 to TRBJ2-3; D ambiguous. V was pared by 4 bases and J by 2 bases, with 16 bases between. This CDR3 comprises 16 residues. CDR1 SEHNR and CDR2 FQNEAQ come from the germline V gene (reference sequence). The CDR3 region has the DNA TGTGCCAGCAGCTCCCGTCGTCAGGCTTTCACAGATACGCAGTATTTT. Translating gives CASSSRRQAFTDTQYF. Looking up the rest from reference TRBV7-9 and TRBJ2-3 gives the full variable domain: DTGVSQNPRHKITKRGQNVTFRCDPISEHNRLYWYRQTLGQGPEFLTYFQNEAQLEKSRLLSDRFSAERPKGSFSTLEIQRTEQGDSAMYLCASSSRRQAFTDTQYFGPGTRLTVL.

CDR3 in DNA: TGTGCCAGCAAGGAGACAGGGGCTGTCGAGCAGTACTTC. This codes for CASKETGAVEQYF. The chain joins TRBV28 to TRBJ2-7, with 8 bases aligning to TRBD1. The germline V gene encodes CDR1 MDHEN and CDR2 SYDVKM. The CDR3 spans 13 residues. V was pared by 7 bases and J by 6 bases, with 8 bases of the junction left unmatched.

The chain employs TRBV5-4 and TRBJ2-1; 9 positions match TRBD2. Trimming at V came to 1 base and at J to 5 bases, leaving 10 bases not matched to a gene. The germline V gene encodes CDR1 SGHNT and CDR2 YYREEE (reference sequence). The length of the CDR3 is 17 residues. Here the CDR3 reads CASSLRPLAGNNNEQFF. Here the CDR3 DNA reads TGTGCCAGCAGCTTGCGTCCCCTAGCGGGGAACAACAATGAGCAGTTCTTC.

The chain is built from TRBV5-4 and TRBJ1-1; 9 nucleotides match TRBD1. The CDR3 has 15 residues. After removal of 4 bases from V and 1 base from J, the junction contained 5 bases not matched to a gene. CDR1 is SGHNT, CDR2 YYREEE, per germline (reference sequence). CDR3 in DNA: TGTGCCAGCAGCCTGGACAGGGGTAAGAACACTGAAGCTTTCTTT. Encoded protein: CASSLDRGKNTEAFF.

The CDR3 nucleotides read TGTGCCAGCAGTCACATTCTAAGGGGCGAGGACACTGAAGCTTTCTTT. Its translation: CASSHILRGEDTEAFF. J is TRBJ1-1 and V is TRBV28; a possible D gene is TRBD1 (5 bases). The CDR3 has 16 amino acids. Germline values: CDR1 MDHEN, CDR2 SYDVKM. Trimming cost V 5 bases and J 3 bases, with 19 bases left between them.

This rearrangement joins TRBV19 to TRBJ2-7; 8 nucleotides agree with TRBD2. This CDR3 region has 14 residues. V was pared by 4 bases and J by 3 bases, with 5 bases of the junction left unmatched. Germline loops: CDR1 LNHDA, CDR2 SQIVND (reference sequence). The CDR3 sequence is CASSRGLDNYEQYF. CDR3 bases: TGTGCCAGTAGTAGGGGACTAGATAACTACGAGCAGTACTTC.

This clone showed up just once. The chain combines TRBV7-9 with TRBJ1-4; 9 bases align to TRBD1. CDR1 is SEHNR and CDR2 is FQNEAQ in the germline V gene (reference sequence). CDR3 length: 15 residues. V was clipped by 4 bases and J by 5 bases; unmatched bases: 5. The CDR3 protein is CASSSWDRVNEKLFF. Here the CDR3 DNA reads TGTGCCAGCAGCTCCTGGGACAGGGTCAATGAAAAACTGTTTTTT. The full variable domain, in which reference TRBV7-9 and TRBJ1-4 provide the parts outside the CDR3, is DTGVSQNPRHKITKRGQNVTFRCDPISEHNRLYWYRQTLGQGPEFLTYFQNEAQLEKSRLLSDRFSAERPKGSFSTLEIQRTEQGDSAMYLCASSSWDRVNEKLFFGSGTQLSVL.

The chain combines TRBV4-1 with TRBJ1-5; maybe TRBD1 (6 bases). From germline, CDR1 is MGHRA and CDR2 YSYEKL. With 1 base removed from V and 2 bases from J, the gap between germline ends came to 15 bases. This CDR3 comprises 17 residues. The CDR3: CASSQVAGGGGNQPQHF. In DNA, the CDR3 is TGCGCCAGCAGCCAAGTTGCGGGGGGCGGCGGCAATCAGCCCCAGCATTTT.

The chain recombines TRBV11-2 with TRBJ2-2; D is ambiguous. The V and J ends lost 4 bases and 4 bases respectively, with 10 bases between them. CDR1 SGHAT and CDR2 FQNNGV come from the germline V gene. CDR3 length: 14 residues. The CDR3 coding sequence is TGTGCCAGCAGCTATCTTTCGGGCACCGGGGAGCTGTTTTTT. Protein product: CASSYLSGTGELFF.

The chain recombines TRBV19 with TRBJ2-1; 8 nucleotides match TRBD2. The V and J ends lost 3 bases and 9 bases, in that order; junction bases with no gene match: 7. Germline CDR1 reads LNHDA; CDR2 reads SQIVND (reference sequence). The CDR3 contains 14 residues. The DNA of the CDR3 is TGTGCCAGTAGTATTATCGGGGGGGCCGGTGAGCAGTTCTTC. Translation: CASSIIGGAGEQFF. Drawing the rest from reference TRBV19 and TRBJ2-1, the complete variable domain is DGGITQSPKYLFRKEGQNVTLSCEQNLNHDAMYWYRQDPGQGLRLIYYSQIVNDFQKGDIAEGYSVSREKKESFPLTVTSAQKNPTAFYLCASSIIGGAGEQFFGPGTRLTVL.

The chain employs TRBV14 and TRBJ2-1; no reliable D call. The CDR3 is made up of 14 amino acids. V lost 3 bases, J lost 3 bases, and 9 bases lay in between. Germline-derived CDR1 and CDR2 are SGHDN and FVKESK. The DNA of the CDR3 is TGTGCCAGCAGCCAGACTGGATTCTACAATGAGCAGTTCTTC. It translates to CASSQTGFYNEQFF.

The rearrangement uses TRBV6-1 and TRBJ1-2; D unclear. Germline loops: CDR1 MNHNS, CDR2 SASEGT. Between the trimmed V and J ends, which lost 7 bases and 0 bases, there was a span of 6 bases. The CDR3 runs to 12 residues. The CDR3 spells CASTPANYGYTF. As DNA, the CDR3 is TGTGCCAGCACCCCAGCTAACTATGGCTACACCTTC.

V is TRBV12-5 and J is TRBJ2-5, with a tentative D call TRBD2 (7 bases). The V end was cut by 2 bases, the J end by 5 bases, with 12 bases between. The germline V gene has CDR1 LGHNT and CDR2 FRNRAP. The CDR3 sequence is 14 residues long. CDR3: CASGLSRGGETQYF. The CDR3 coding sequence is TGTGCTAGTGGTTTGAGCAGGGGAGGGGAGACCCAGTACTTC.